The clone carrying this T cell receptor (beta chain) has more than one count but fewer than ten. Its antigen is as yet unknown. The data were obtained in a study of T cell repertoires in cytomegalovirus infection. Looking at the study overall: Signatures in public TCR beta sequences pointed to both CMV infection and matching HLA type.

The CDR3 runs 19 residues. V was clipped by 4 bases and J by 0 bases; unmatched bases: 12. TCRdb passed the reads through MiXCR, listing each CDR3 protein once. The table has approximately 240,000 distinct CDR3 sequences, 9% to 15% seen once. Findings and caveats of the study: The ex vivo response was dominated by HLA-C-restricted CMV-specific TCR beta clonotypes.

The V call is TRBV12-3 or TRBV12-4, the J call TRBJ2-6; TRBD1 matches at 7 bases. The receptor's source is a human donor in good health (CMV status not recorded). Some clones in this sample may be carry-over from other donors' samples. Sequences were obtained from PBMCs. In DNA form, the CDR3 reads TGTGCCAGCAGTTCAGACCCCAGGACAGGTACCTCTGGGGCCAACGTCCTGACTTTC. Residues: CASSSDPRTGTSGANVLTF.